The 23 T cell receptor beta chains below come from one sample, sequenced in a study of T cells of healthy individuals. TCRdb reprocessed the 5' RACE reads via MiXCR and lists one record per CDR3 protein. The table has around 98,000 distinct CDR3 sequences, approximately 15% seen once. These receptors came from a human donor in good health.

The gene calls are TRBV28 and TRBJ2-4, with 11 bases matching TRBD1. Germline values: CDR1 MDHEN, CDR2 SYDVKM. This CDR3 spans 13 amino acids. V shed 7 bases, J shed 9 bases, and the junction held 5 bases outside the gene matches. In nucleotides, the CDR3 is TGTGCCAGCATTACCGGGACAGGGGGCATTCAGTACTTC. It translates to CASITGTGGIQYF.

This clonotype was recorded at least ten times. The chain uses TRBV29-1 and TRBJ1-2; possibly TRBD1 for D (5 bases). This CDR3 region has 11 residues. CDR1 and CDR2 (germline): SQVTM, ANQGSEA. With 3 bases removed from V and 5 bases from J, the gap between germline ends came to 7 bases. The CDR3 DNA is TGCAGCGTTGACGGGGCGTATGGCTACACCTTC. Protein: CSVDGAYGYTF. Together with reference TRBV29-1 and TRBJ1-2, the CDR3 gives the full variable domain: SAVISQKPSRDICQRGTSLTIQCQVDSQVTMMFWYRQQPGQSLTLIATANQGSEATYESGFVIDKFPISRPNLTFSTLTVSNMSPEDSSIYLCSVDGAYGYTFGSGTRLTVV.

This clonotype was observed a few times. The rearrangement links TRBV9 to TRBJ2-7, with D unclear. Deletions cut 0 bases from V and 3 bases from J, with 13 bases between. CDR3 length: 15 residues. CDR1 is SGDLS and CDR2 is YYNGEE in the germline V gene. This CDR3 reads CASSVDDWESYEQYF. The CDR3 DNA is TGTGCCAGCAGCGTAGACGACTGGGAAAGCTACGAGCAGTACTTC.

The table lists this clonotype with a few counts. This sequence joins TRBV7-9 and TRBJ1-1, with TRBD1 matching 9 bases. This CDR3 comprises 14 residues. Germline V lookup: CDR1 SEHNR, CDR2 FQNEAQ (reference sequence). V gave up 5 bases and J gave up 3 bases; unmatched junction bases: 4. The CDR3 nucleotides read TGTGCCAGCAGCCCCCGGGACAGGGACACTGAAGCTTTCTTT. Translation gives CASSPRDRDTEAFF.

The rearrangement uses TRBV7-3 and TRBJ2-5; TRBD1 or TRBD2 may be the D gene (5 bases each). Germline CDR1 SGHTA, CDR2 FQGTGA. V lost 0 bases and J 5 bases, leaving 13 bases between the germline ends. The CDR3 loop spans 15 amino acids. CDR3 loop: CASSLTGRGGETQYF. The CDR3 region has the DNA TGTGCCAGCAGCTTAACGGGACGGGGTGGGGAGACCCAGTACTTC.

J is TRBJ2-1 and V is TRBV3-1; 7 bases are shared with TRBD2. The CDR3 runs to 13 residues. The germline gives CDR1 LGHDT, CDR2 YNNKEL (reference sequence). V lost 4 bases and J lost 5; bases outside the gene matches: 2. This chain's CDR3 is CASSPGLNNEQFF. For the CDR3, the DNA is TGTGCCAGCAGCCCGGGACTAAACAATGAGCAGTTCTTC.

The gene calls are TRBV2 and TRBJ2-5, with D unresolved. V was clipped by 4 bases and J by 0 bases, with 6 bases between them. The CDR3 totals 13 residues. Germline V gives CDR1 SNHLY, CDR2 FYNNEI. The CDR3 nucleotides read TGTGCCAGCAGTGTTTCCTACCAAGAGACCCAGTACTTC. This codes for CASSVSYQETQYF.

This clonotype was observed many times. The chain has TRBV7-9 and TRBJ1-1; 8 nucleotides line up with TRBD1. The CDR3 runs 16 residues. CDR1 is SEHNR and CDR2 is FQNEAQ in the germline V gene (reference sequence). Trimming took 6 bases from V and 1 from J; bases not matched to a gene: 10. The CDR3 DNA reads as TGTGCCAGCAGTCCTACCCCGACAGGGGAGAACACTGAAGCTTTCTTT. Protein sequence: CASSPTPTGENTEAFF.

In its sample, this clonotype was seen a few times. The V call is TRBV7-3, the J call TRBJ2-3, with D possibly called TRBD1 or TRBD2 (5 bases each). The CDR3 loop spans 14 amino acids. V gave up 4 bases and J gave up 0 bases, with 8 bases separating them. The germline gives CDR1 SGHTA, CDR2 FQGTGA. CDR3 residues: CASSWDGSTDTQYF. As DNA, the CDR3 is TGTGCCAGCAGCTGGGACGGAAGCACAGATACGCAGTATTTT.

The table lists this clonotype with many counts. The chain has TRBV7-8 and TRBJ2-7; weak D call: TRBD1 (5 bases). The ends were cut back, 1 base at V and 5 bases at J, with 12 bases in the middle. Germline V gene lookup returns CDR1 SGHVS and CDR2 FQNEAQ. The CDR3 covers 14 residues. The CDR3 bases are TGTGCCAGCAGCTTAGACAGGCCGGTGGACGAGCAGTACTTC. This codes for CASSLDRPVDEQYF.

This clonotype was seen many times. The chain recombines TRBV6-1 with TRBJ1-3; D is unresolved. Trimming pared 4 bases from V and 1 base from J, leaving 11 bases between. Germline values: CDR1 MNHNS, CDR2 SASEGT. The CDR3 covers 15 residues. The DNA for the CDR3 is TGTGCCAGCAGTGCGGTCGGGGAATCTGGAAACACCATATATTTT. Translated, it gives CASSAVGESGNTIYF.

This clonotype was seen a handful of times. V gene TRBV28 combines with J gene TRBJ1-6; D possibly corresponds to TRBD1 (5 bases). Looked up from germline, CDR1 is MDHEN and CDR2 is SYDVKM. V lost 2 bases and J 7 bases, leaving 9 bases between the germline ends. The CDR3 runs to 14 residues. The CDR3 DNA is TGTGCCAGCAGTTTAGGGACGGCCAATTCACCCCTCCACTTT. Its translation is CASSLGTANSPLHF.

The V call is TRBV6-5, the J call TRBJ2-7; D perhaps matches TRBD2 (6 bases). Trimming shortened V by 2 bases and J by 0 bases, and 14 bases separated the two germline ends. The CDR3 is 16 amino acids. Per germline, CDR1 MNHEY and CDR2 SVGAGI. The CDR3 sequence: CASSYAAGLLSYEQYF. The CDR3 coding sequence is TGTGCCAGCAGTTACGCGGCGGGACTCCTCTCCTACGAGCAGTACTTC.

CDR3 bases: TGTGCCAGCAGCTGGACTAGCGGGAGGGACGAGCAGTACTTC. Amino acids: CASSWTSGRDEQYF. The rearrangement joins TRBV6-2 or TRBV6-3 to TRBJ2-7, with TRBD2 identical over 15 bases. With 6 bases clipped from V and 5 bases from J, the junction kept 2 bases outside the gene matches. In germline, CDR1 is MNHEY, CDR2 SVGEGT. The CDR3 runs to 14 residues.

V and J are TRBV29-1 and TRBJ1-2; no definite D call. The germline V gene has CDR1 SQVTM and CDR2 ANQGSEA. The germline V and J ends were trimmed by 0 bases and 5 bases, with 7 bases remaining between them. The CDR3 sequence is 12 residues long. DNA for the CDR3: TGCAGCGTTGAAGACCTCTTTTATGGCTACACCTTC. Translation: CSVEDLFYGYTF. Looking up the rest from reference TRBV29-1 and TRBJ1-2 gives the full variable domain: SAVISQKPSRDICQRGTSLTIQCQVDSQVTMMFWYRQQPGQSLTLIATANQGSEATYESGFVIDKFPISRPNLTFSTLTVSNMSPEDSSIYLCSVEDLFYGYTFGSGTRLTVV.

This clonotype was counted a few times. The chain links TRBV6-2 or TRBV6-3 to TRBJ1-5; D is possibly TRBD1 (5 bases). There are 16 residues in the CDR3. Germline V gene data show CDR1 as MNHEY and CDR2 as SVGEGT. V was cut by 0 bases and J by 6 bases, with 15 bases left in between. The CDR3 loop reads CASSYSGGLFGQPQHF. The CDR3 coding sequence is TGTGCCAGCAGTTACTCGGGGGGTTTGTTCGGTCAGCCCCAGCATTTT.

Only a few counts were recorded for this clonotype. J is TRBJ2-7 and V is TRBV6-2 or TRBV6-3; D gene unclear. Germline CDR1 and CDR2: MNHEY and SVGEGT. The CDR3 length is 11 residues. V lost 6 bases to trimming and J lost 5 bases, with 8 bases between them. CDR3 bases: TGTGCCAGCAGCCTCGGTCACGAGCAGTACTTC. Protein: CASSLGHEQYF.

V and J are TRBV11-2 and TRBJ1-4, with TRBD1 matching over 8 bases. J gave up 10 bases and V 2 bases, and 6 bases lay outside the gene matches. The germline gives CDR1 SGHAT, CDR2 FQNNGV. The CDR3 covers 14 residues. The CDR3: CASSLTQGAVKLFF. CDR3 in DNA: TGTGCCAGCAGCTTAACCCAGGGGGCAGTAAAACTGTTTTTT.

This clonotype appeared a few times. The rearrangement uses TRBV7-2 and TRBJ1-2; D uncertain. The CDR3 is made up of 14 amino acids. Germline CDR1 is SGHTA and CDR2 is FQGNSA. The V and J ends lost 1 base and 5 bases respectively, with 11 bases between them. The CDR3 spells CASSLGTEGYGYTF. CDR3 DNA: TGTGCCAGCAGCTTAGGTACAGAAGGGTATGGCTACACCTTC.

This clonotype turned up a few times. This chain connects TRBV15 to TRBJ1-5; possible D gene TRBD1, 5 bases. Trimming left V 10 bases short and J 5 bases short, with 15 bases between. The length of the CDR3 is 13 residues. The germline V gene encodes CDR1 LNHNV and CDR2 YYDKDF (reference sequence). The CDR3 region has the DNA TGTGCCATCGGAGGGGATTTGCATCAGCCCCAGCATTTT. Translating it yields CAIGGDLHQPQHF. The complete variable domain, with remaining parts taken from reference TRBV15 and TRBJ1-5, reads DAMVIQNPRYQVTQFGKPVTLSCSQTLNHNVMYWYQQKSSQAPKLLFHYYDKDFNNEADTPDNFQSRRPNTSFCFLDIRSPGLGDTAMYLCAIGGDLHQPQHFGDGTRLSIL.

This rearrangement joins TRBV12-3 or TRBV12-4 to TRBJ1-4; D not resolved. Trimming removed 6 bases at V and 7 bases at J, with 9 bases between. The CDR3 has 12 residues. CDR3 protein: CASSLTSEKLFF. CDR3 coding DNA: TGTGCCAGCAGCCTCACAAGTGAAAAACTGTTTTTT.

Ten or more counts support this clonotype. The gene calls are TRBV12-3 or TRBV12-4 and TRBJ1-1; possibly TRBD1 for D (6 bases). The CDR3 has 15 residues. V was shortened by 4 bases and J by 1 base, with 13 bases between the two germline ends. CDR3 amino acids: CASSYRGTRNTEAFF. In DNA, the CDR3 is TGTGCCAGCAGTTATAGGGGGACACGGAACACTGAAGCTTTCTTT.

This clonotype turned up a few times. V gene TRBV28 combines with J gene TRBJ2-6, with D uncertain. The CDR3 loop spans 17 amino acids. Germline V gene lookup returns CDR1 MDHEN and CDR2 SYDVKM. Between the trimmed V and J ends, which lost 2 bases and 0 bases, there was a span of 11 bases. CDR3 amino acids: CASSLKGILSGANVLTF. The CDR3 nucleotides read TGTGCCAGCAGTTTAAAGGGAATCCTCTCTGGGGCCAACGTCCTGACTTTC.